A single sample is the source of the 32 T cell receptor beta chains below, sequenced in a study of PD-1 blockade in classical Hodgkin lymphoma. Measured with immunoSEQ multiplex PCR; TCRdb has only the in-frame clones, and not every one. The data hold 20,000 or so clones, with about 77% observed a single time. Time point noted: cycle 4 day 1 (C4D1), after 6 weeks of nivolumab. Exposure to brentuximab vedotin varied, and each patient had relapsed following autologous stem cell transplantation. The sample here was peripheral blood mononuclear cells (PBMCs), taken before the fourth cycle of nivolumab. These receptors came from a human donor with classical Hodgkin lymphoma.

This clone turned up a few times. This chain connects TRBV7-6 to TRBJ1-5; no firm D call. Trimming pared 1 base from V and 5 bases from J, leaving 12 bases between. Germline V gene sequence: CDR1 SGHVS, CDR2 FNYEAQ. This CDR3 has 15 amino acids. The CDR3 reads CASSLVEGAYQPQHF. DNA of the CDR3: TGTGCCAGCAGCTTAGTGGAGGGCGCTTATCAGCCCCAGCATTTT.

The gene calls are TRBV28 and TRBJ2-3; D possibly corresponds to TRBD1 (6 bases). In germline, CDR1 is MDHEN, CDR2 SYDVKM. V lost 5 bases, J lost 2 bases, and 14 bases lay in between. The CDR3 covers 15 residues. The DNA for the CDR3 is TGTGCCAGCAGTCCGCCGGACAGAAACACAGATACGCAGTATTTT. Translation: CASSPPDRNTDTQYF.

The chain recombines TRBV5-8 with TRBJ1-6; perhaps TRBD1 as D (5 bases). The CDR3 runs to 19 residues. Trimming stripped 0 bases from V and 7 bases from J, with 23 bases between. Per germline, CDR1 SGHTS and CDR2 YDEGEE. CDR3 loop: CASSLEVPGRFWRNSPLHF. The CDR3 nucleotides are TGTGCCAGCAGCTTGGAAGTCCCAGGGCGGTTTTGGAGAAATTCACCCCTCCACTTT. The variable domain in full, completed from reference TRBV5-8 and TRBJ1-6, reads EAGVTQSPTHLIKTRGQQATLRCSPISGHTSVYWYQQALGLGLQFLLWYDEGEERNRGNFPPRFSGRQFPNYSSELNVNALELEDSALYLCASSLEVPGRFWRNSPLHFGNGTRLTVT.

V usage is TRBV9 and J usage is TRBJ2-5, with no clear D. The CDR3 length is 14 residues. V shed 0 bases and J shed 3 bases, with 9 bases lying between them. Germline V gene data show CDR1 as SGDLS and CDR2 as YYNGEE. CDR3 nucleotide sequence: TGTGCCAGCAGCGTAGATCGAGCCGAAGAGACCCAGTACTTC. Its protein product is CASSVDRAEETQYF. Together with reference TRBV9 and TRBJ2-5, the CDR3 gives the full variable domain: DSGVTQTPKHLITATGQRVTLRCSPRSGDLSVYWYQQSLDQGLQFLIQYYNGEERAKGNILERFSAQQFPDLHSELNLSSLELGDSALYFCASSVDRAEETQYFGPGTRLLVL.

The chain's CDR3 is CASSYSEGMPQHF. The CDR3 DNA sequence: TGTGCCAGCAGTTACTCTGAGGGTATGCCCCAGCATTTT. The chain is built from TRBV6-5 and TRBJ1-5; D not resolved. Germline-derived CDR1 and CDR2 are MNHEY and SVGAGI. The CDR3 spans 13 residues. V lost 0 bases to trimming and J lost 9 bases, with 9 bases between them.

The rearrangement links TRBV21-1 to TRBJ2-3; the table calls TRBD2, which could not be checked here. TRBV21-1 is a listed pseudogene. The CDR3 runs to 15 residues. The CDR3 region is CASQGTSGVTDTQYF. In DNA form, the CDR3 reads TGTGCCAGCCAGGGGACTAGCGGGGTCACAGATACGCAGTATTTT.

The chain couples TRBV7-2 to TRBJ1-5; 8 bases align to TRBD1. This CDR3 has 16 amino acids. With 5 bases clipped from V and 1 base from J, the junction kept 7 bases outside the gene matches. Germline assignment: CDR1 SGHTA and CDR2 FQGNSA. CDR3: CASSATGGRSNQPQHF. Written as DNA, the CDR3 is TGTGCCAGCAGCGCCACAGGGGGTAGAAGCAATCAGCCCCAGCATTTT.

The V gene is TRBV28, the J gene TRBJ2-7; D gene unclear. Germline values: CDR1 MDHEN, CDR2 SYDVKM. V lost 2 bases and J lost 6, with 14 bases in between. CDR3 size: 14 residues. The CDR3 sequence is CASSLGGTPLEQYV. In DNA, the CDR3 is TGTGCCAGCAGTTTAGGTGGCACCCCTCTCGAGCAGTACGTC.

In its sample, this clone was seen once. A junction end diverges from the germline sequence, so it may reflect a read error. This CDR3 is also generated by other DNA sequences in the sample. The chain employs TRBV2 and TRBJ2-7; tentative D call: TRBD2 (5 bases). The CDR3 has 14 residues. Germline-derived CDR1 and CDR2 are SNHLY and FYNNEI. In nucleotides, the CDR3 is TGTGCTAGCAAGAGGGTGCTTGGGACCTACGAGCAGTACTTC. It translates to CASKRVLGTYEQYF. Complete variable domain (other parts from reference TRBV2 and TRBJ2-7): EPEVTQTPSHQVTQMGQEVILRCVPISNHLYFYWYRQILGQKVEFLVSFYNNEISEKSEIFDDQFSVERPDGSNFTLKIRSTKLEDSAMYFCASKRVLGTYEQYFGPGTRLTVT.

The gene calls are TRBV19 and TRBJ2-1, with 9 bases that match TRBD2. The V gene end was trimmed by 3 bases and the J gene end by 8 bases; junction bases not matched to a gene: 14. The length of the CDR3 is 17 residues. The germline gives CDR1 LNHDA, CDR2 SQIVND (reference sequence). In DNA, the CDR3 is TGTGCCAGTAGTATTGCCGGGCGGGGGGGACTAGGGTATGAGCAGTTCTTC. The encoded protein is CASSIAGRGGLGYEQFF.

The chain has TRBV5-1 and TRBJ1-1; 9 nucleotides line up with TRBD1. Per the germline V gene, CDR1 is SGHRS and CDR2 is YFSETQ. V dropped 3 bases and J dropped 3; count of bases not matched to a gene: 6. The CDR3 contains 15 residues. In DNA, the CDR3 is TGCGCCAGCAGCTCCGGGACAGGGCTTTACACTGAAGCTTTCTTT. It encodes CASSSGTGLYTEAFF.

The chain carries TRBV19 and TRBJ2-3; D is perhaps TRBD2 (5 bases). CDR3 length: 14 residues. Germline V lookup: CDR1 LNHDA, CDR2 SQIVND (reference sequence). V was trimmed by 1 base and J by 5 bases, leaving 10 bases between them. The CDR3 nucleotides are TGTGCCAGTAGTATAGGGGCCGAGGGAGATACGCAGTATTTT. Its protein product is CASSIGAEGDTQYF.

The J gene is TRBJ2-1, the V gene TRBV15; D possibly corresponds to TRBD1 (6 bases). There are 14 residues in the CDR3. V lost 0 bases and J lost 9, with 12 bases in between. From germline, CDR1 is LNHNV and CDR2 YYDKDF (reference sequence). For the CDR3, the DNA is TGTGCCACCAGCAGAGATTTACAGGGTATTGAGCAGTTCTTC. Protein product: CATSRDLQGIEQFF.

This clone has a single count. The rearrangement links TRBV27 to TRBJ2-2; tentatively, D is TRBD1 or TRBD2 (6 bases each). This CDR3 comprises 15 residues. Looked up from germline, CDR1 is MNHEY and CDR2 is SMNVEV (reference sequence). Trimming pared 2 bases from V and 5 bases from J, leaving 12 bases between. The chain's CDR3 is CASSLGGRWTGELFF. In DNA, the CDR3 is TGTGCCAGCAGTTTAGGGGGGCGGTGGACCGGGGAGCTGTTTTTT.

By share, this clone ranks as medium-sized. The CDR3 loop is CASSYQGAGGGYTF. The CDR3 DNA sequence: TGTGCCAGCAGTTACCAAGGGGCAGGGGGAGGCTACACCTTC. The rearrangement joins TRBV6-5 to TRBJ1-2, with 7 positions matching TRBD1. CDR3 length: 14 residues. Germline loops: CDR1 MNHEY, CDR2 SVGAGI. Unmatched junction bases numbered 8, after V lost 2 bases and J lost 8 bases.

The chain has TRBV19 and TRBJ1-2; weak D call: TRBD1 (6 bases). CDR3 length: 14 residues. Per germline, CDR1 LNHDA and CDR2 SQIVND (reference sequence). With 2 bases removed from V and 5 bases from J, the gap between germline ends came to 12 bases. In DNA form, the CDR3 reads TGTGCCAGTAGTATAATCGGACAGAAGTATGGCTACACCTTC. It codes for CASSIIGQKYGYTF.

The V and J genes are TRBV7-2 and TRBJ1-1; tentatively, D is TRBD1 (6 bases). The V end was cut by 4 bases, the J end by 1 base, with 19 bases between. CDR3 length: 17 residues. Germline assignment: CDR1 SGHTA and CDR2 FQGNSA. Here the CDR3 DNA reads TGTGCCAGCAGCTGGGAAGGGGTGGGGGCTAGGAACACTGAAGCTTTCTTT. Encoded protein: CASSWEGVGARNTEAFF.

The CDR3 nucleotides are TGTGCCAGCAGCTTAGTGGCACTAGCGGGGGCGAACACCGGGGAGCTGTTTTTT. Encoded protein: CASSLVALAGANTGELFF. The V and J genes are TRBV7-9 and TRBJ2-2; 11 nucleotides line up with TRBD2. The CDR3 consists of 18 residues. With 1 base clipped from V and 0 bases from J, the junction kept 4 bases outside the gene matches. The germline V gene has CDR1 SEHNR and CDR2 FQNEAQ (reference sequence).

The J gene is TRBJ1-3, the V gene TRBV2, with unresolved D. Germline V gene data show CDR1 as SNHLY and CDR2 as FYNNEI. V lost 3 bases and J lost 0, with 3 bases in between. CDR3 length: 13 residues. The CDR3 DNA reads as TGTGCCAGCAGTGAGGGCTCTGGAAACACCATATATTTT. It codes for CASSEGSGNTIYF.

The chain joins TRBV6-4 to TRBJ2-1; TRBD1 agrees at 7 bases. Losses at the gene ends were 6 bases for V and 12 bases for J; bases not matched to a gene: 8. The length of the CDR3 is 12 residues. The germline V gene has CDR1 MRHNA and CDR2 SNTAGT. CDR3 sequence (DNA): TGTGCCAGCAGGGGTCCTAACAGGGGGCAGTTCTTC. Translated, it gives CASRGPNRGQFF.

This clone was counted between two and nine times. The CDR3 reads CASSLAGEYYGYTF. The CDR3 DNA is TGTGCCAGCAGCTTAGCGGGGGAGTACTATGGCTACACCTTC. This chain uses TRBV7-8 with TRBJ1-2, with a weak D call TRBD1 (5 bases). The CDR3 sequence is 14 residues long. Germline V CDR1 and CDR2: SGHVS, FQNEAQ. Between the trimmed V and J ends, which lost 0 bases and 3 bases, there was a span of 8 bases.

The rearrangement uses TRBV6-5 and TRBJ1-4; D unresolved. Germline CDR1 and CDR2: MNHEY and SVGAGI. CDR3 size: 11 residues. Trimming took off 6 bases at V and 8 bases at J, with 7 bases between the two ends. Here the CDR3 reads CASSPGEKLFF. In nucleotides, the CDR3 is TGTGCCAGCAGCCCCGGGGAAAAACTGTTTTTT.

The chain combines TRBV28 with TRBJ2-7; the D is unclear. CDR1 MDHEN and CDR2 SYDVKM come from the germline V gene. V was cut by 5 bases and J by 2 bases, with 31 bases left in between. CDR3 length: 20 residues. In DNA form, the CDR3 reads TGTGCCAGCAGTCCATACACGCTTGAGCCCGTTAGAACCTCGACCTACGAGCAGTACTTC. The encoded protein is CASSPYTLEPVRTSTYEQYF. Full variable domain (missing parts from reference TRBV28 and TRBJ2-7): DVKVTQSSRYLVKRTGEKVFLECVQDMDHENMFWYRQDPGLGLRLIYFSYDVKMKEKGDIPEGYSVSREKKERFSLILESASTNQTSMYLCASSPYTLEPVRTSTYEQYFGPGTRLTVT.

V gene TRBV28 combines with J gene TRBJ1-2, with a weak D call TRBD1 (6 bases). Germline assignment: CDR1 MDHEN and CDR2 SYDVKM. The CDR3 covers 13 residues. Trimming shortened V by 8 bases and J by 6 bases, and 16 bases separated the two germline ends. The CDR3 DNA reads TGTGCCAGCCATCGGGCAGGGGATGATGGCTACACCTTC. Translated, it gives CASHRAGDDGYTF.

The chain carries TRBV4-3 and TRBJ2-2; no firm D call. The V end lost 1 base, the J end lost 0 bases, and 12 bases lay between the germline ends. CDR3 length equals 17 residues. CDR1 is LGHNA and CDR2 is YSLEER in the germline V gene. CDR3 sequence (DNA): TGCGCCAGCAGCCAAGCCCTTCCGGCGGCGAACACCGGGGAGCTGTTTTTT. Its translation: CASSQALPAANTGELFF.

This rearrangement joins TRBV6-9 to TRBJ1-2, with 11 bases lining up with TRBD1. Germline CDR1 MNHGY, CDR2 SVAAGI. The CDR3 contains 14 residues. After removal of 6 bases from V and 3 bases from J, the junction contained 3 bases not matched to a gene. CDR3 nucleotides: TGTGCCAGCAGCCGGACAGGGGGCGACTATGGCTACACCTTC. Translating it yields CASSRTGGDYGYTF.

This clone was counted only a few times. This chain joins TRBV7-9 and TRBJ2-1; tentatively, D is TRBD2 (6 bases). Germline V CDR1 and CDR2: SEHNR, FQNEAQ (reference sequence). CDR3 length: 15 residues. Trimming left V 5 bases short and J 1 base short, with 12 bases between. The CDR3 protein is CASSGSGTSYNEQFF. CDR3 nucleotide sequence: TGTGCCAGCAGCGGTTCGGGGACTTCCTACAATGAGCAGTTCTTC. Filled out from reference TRBV7-9 and TRBJ2-1, the complete variable domain reads DTGVSQNPRHKITKRGQNVTFRCDPISEHNRLYWYRQTLGQGPEFLTYFQNEAQLEKSRLLSDRFSAERPKGSFSTLEIQRTEQGDSAMYLCASSGSGTSYNEQFFGPGTRLTVL.

The chain couples TRBV28 to TRBJ1-6; D unresolved. Germline lookup yields CDR1 MDHEN and CDR2 SYDVKM. V was cut by 5 bases and J by 0 bases, with 11 bases left in between. The CDR3 loop spans 16 amino acids. This CDR3 is CASSRNSGSYNSPLHF. The CDR3 DNA reads TGTGCCAGCAGTCGCAATTCGGGCTCCTATAATTCACCCCTCCACTTT. The entire variable domain, with the rest obtained from reference TRBV28 and TRBJ1-6, is as follows: DVKVTQSSRYLVKRTGEKVFLECVQDMDHENMFWYRQDPGLGLRLIYFSYDVKMKEKGDIPEGYSVSREKKERFSLILESASTNQTSMYLCASSRNSGSYNSPLHFGNGTRLTVT.

The chain employs TRBV2 and TRBJ2-2; the D gene is possibly TRBD1 (6 bases). Per germline, CDR1 SNHLY and CDR2 FYNNEI. The CDR3 is 15 amino acids. V lost 7 bases to trimming and J lost 0 bases, with 12 bases between them. CDR3 in DNA: TGTGCCAGCAACCTTAGGGGGACGAACACCGGGGAGCTGTTTTTT. Its protein is CASNLRGTNTGELFF.

V usage is TRBV27 and J usage is TRBJ2-2; 8 nucleotides line up with TRBD2. The V segment lost 5 bases and the J segment 4 bases; nucleotides outside the gene matches: 6. CDR3 length: 15 residues. From germline, CDR1 is MNHEY and CDR2 SMNVEV (reference sequence). CDR3 in amino acids: CASSVRLAPTGELFF. CDR3 DNA: TGTGCCAGCAGTGTACGACTAGCGCCCACCGGGGAGCTGTTTTTT.

This chain connects TRBV4-1 to TRBJ2-2; no definite D call. Per the germline V gene, CDR1 is MGHRA and CDR2 is YSYEKL. CDR3 size: 15 residues. Trimming pared 0 bases from V and 6 bases from J, leaving 11 bases between. CDR3 nucleotides: TGCGCCAGCAGCCAAGAAGTATCCGCTGCCGGGGAGCTGTTTTTT. Its translation is CASSQEVSAAGELFF.

The gene calls are TRBV5-1 and TRBJ2-7; possibly TRBD2 for D (5 bases). Trimming stripped 0 bases from V and 7 bases from J, with 17 bases between. CDR3 length: 15 amino acids. CDR1 SGHRS and CDR2 YFSETQ come from the germline V gene. The CDR3 sequence: CASSLGGTSREEQYF. DNA for the CDR3: TGCGCCAGCAGCTTGGGGGGTACCTCAAGGGAGGAGCAGTACTTC.